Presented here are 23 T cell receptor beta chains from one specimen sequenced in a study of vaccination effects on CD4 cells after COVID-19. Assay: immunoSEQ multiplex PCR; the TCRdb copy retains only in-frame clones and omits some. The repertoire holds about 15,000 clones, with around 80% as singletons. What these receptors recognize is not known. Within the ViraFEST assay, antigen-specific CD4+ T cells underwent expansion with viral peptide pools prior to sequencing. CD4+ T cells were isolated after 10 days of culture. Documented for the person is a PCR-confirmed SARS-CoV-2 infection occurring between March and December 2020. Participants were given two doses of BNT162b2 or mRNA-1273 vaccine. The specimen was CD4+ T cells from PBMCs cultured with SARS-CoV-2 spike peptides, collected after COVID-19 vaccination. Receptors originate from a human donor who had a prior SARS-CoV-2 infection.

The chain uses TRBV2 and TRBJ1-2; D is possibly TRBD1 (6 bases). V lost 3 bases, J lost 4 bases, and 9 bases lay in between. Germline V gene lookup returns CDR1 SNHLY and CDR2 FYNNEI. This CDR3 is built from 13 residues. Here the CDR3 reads CASSEDRPYGYTF. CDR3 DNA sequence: TGTGCCAGCAGTGAGGACAGACCCTATGGCTACACCTTC.

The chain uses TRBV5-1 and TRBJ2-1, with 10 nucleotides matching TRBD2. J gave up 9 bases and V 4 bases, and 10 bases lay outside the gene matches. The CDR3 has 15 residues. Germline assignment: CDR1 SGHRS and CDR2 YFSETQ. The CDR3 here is CASSPTSGIGGEQFF. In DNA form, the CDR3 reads TGCGCCAGCAGCCCTACTAGCGGGATTGGAGGTGAGCAGTTCTTC.

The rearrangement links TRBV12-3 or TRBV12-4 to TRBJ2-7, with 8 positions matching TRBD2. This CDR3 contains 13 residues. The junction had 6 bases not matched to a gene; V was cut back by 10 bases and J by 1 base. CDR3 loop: CATSGGISYEQYF. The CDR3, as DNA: TGTGCCACAAGCGGGGGAATTTCCTACGAGCAGTACTTC.

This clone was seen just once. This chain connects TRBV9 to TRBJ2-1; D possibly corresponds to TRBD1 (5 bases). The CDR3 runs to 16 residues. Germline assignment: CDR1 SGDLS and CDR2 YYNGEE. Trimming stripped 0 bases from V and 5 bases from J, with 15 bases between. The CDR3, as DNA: TGTGCCAGCAGCGTAGCCCCAGGGTATGTGGACAATGAGCAGTTCTTC. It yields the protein CASSVAPGYVDNEQFF.

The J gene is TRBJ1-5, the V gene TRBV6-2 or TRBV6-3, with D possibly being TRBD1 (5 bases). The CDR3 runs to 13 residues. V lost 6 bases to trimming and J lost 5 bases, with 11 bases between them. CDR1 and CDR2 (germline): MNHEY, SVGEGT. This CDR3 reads CASSAWGDQPQHF. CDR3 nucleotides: TGTGCCAGCAGCGCGTGGGGCGATCAGCCCCAGCATTTT.

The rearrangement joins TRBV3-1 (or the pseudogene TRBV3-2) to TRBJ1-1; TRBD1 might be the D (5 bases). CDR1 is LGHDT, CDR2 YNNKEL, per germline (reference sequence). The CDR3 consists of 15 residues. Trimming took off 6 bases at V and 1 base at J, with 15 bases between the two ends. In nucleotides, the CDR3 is TGTGCCAGCAGGCCCTGGGGGGAATGGAACACTGAAGCTTTCTTT. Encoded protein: CASRPWGEWNTEAFF.

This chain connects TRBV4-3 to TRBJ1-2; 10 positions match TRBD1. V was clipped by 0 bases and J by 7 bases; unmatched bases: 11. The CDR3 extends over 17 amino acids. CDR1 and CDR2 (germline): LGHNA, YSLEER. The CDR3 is CASSQDLSGTGVVGYTF. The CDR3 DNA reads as TGCGCCAGCAGCCAAGATCTTTCCGGGACAGGGGTAGTTGGCTACACCTTC.

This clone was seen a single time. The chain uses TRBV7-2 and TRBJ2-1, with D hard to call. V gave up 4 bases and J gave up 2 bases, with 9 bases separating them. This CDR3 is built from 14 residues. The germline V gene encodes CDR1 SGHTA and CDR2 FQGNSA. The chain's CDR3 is CASSSPATYNEQFF. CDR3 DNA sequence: TGTGCCAGCAGCTCACCAGCTACCTACAATGAGCAGTTCTTC.

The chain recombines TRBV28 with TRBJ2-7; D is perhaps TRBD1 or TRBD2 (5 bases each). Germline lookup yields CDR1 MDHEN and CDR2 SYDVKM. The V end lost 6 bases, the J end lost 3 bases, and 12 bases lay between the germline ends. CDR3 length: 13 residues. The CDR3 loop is CASRPGQDYEQYF. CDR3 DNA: TGTGCCAGCAGACCGGGGCAAGACTACGAGCAGTACTTC.

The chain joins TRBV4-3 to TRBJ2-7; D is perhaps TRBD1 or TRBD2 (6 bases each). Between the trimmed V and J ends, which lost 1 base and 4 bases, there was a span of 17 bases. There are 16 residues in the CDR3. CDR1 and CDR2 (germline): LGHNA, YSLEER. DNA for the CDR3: TGCGCCAGCAGCCAAGGGGGGGCCCTTACAACTTACGAGCAGTACTTC. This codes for CASSQGGALTTYEQYF.

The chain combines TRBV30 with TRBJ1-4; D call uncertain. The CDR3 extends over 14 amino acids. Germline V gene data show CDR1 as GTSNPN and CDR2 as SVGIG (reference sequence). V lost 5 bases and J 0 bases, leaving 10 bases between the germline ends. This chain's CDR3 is CAWGRPATNEKLFF. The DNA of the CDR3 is TGTGCCTGGGGACGGCCAGCAACTAATGAAAAACTGTTTTTT. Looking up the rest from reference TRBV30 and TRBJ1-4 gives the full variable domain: SQTIHQWPATLVQPVGSPLSLECTVEGTSNPNLYWYRQAAGRGLQLLFYSVGIGQISSEVPQNLSASRPQDRQFILSSKKLLLSDSGFYLCAWGRPATNEKLFFGSGTQLSVL.

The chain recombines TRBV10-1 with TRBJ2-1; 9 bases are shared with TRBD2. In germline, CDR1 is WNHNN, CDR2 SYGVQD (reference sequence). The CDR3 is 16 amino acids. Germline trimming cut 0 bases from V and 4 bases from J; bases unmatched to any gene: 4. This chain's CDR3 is CASSESPTSGYNEQFF. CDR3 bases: TGCGCCAGCAGTGAGTCGCCGACTAGCGGTTACAATGAGCAGTTCTTC.

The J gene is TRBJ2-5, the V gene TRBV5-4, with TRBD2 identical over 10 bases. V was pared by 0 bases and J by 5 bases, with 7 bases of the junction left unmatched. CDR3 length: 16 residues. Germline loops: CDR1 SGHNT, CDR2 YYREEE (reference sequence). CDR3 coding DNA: TGTGCCAGCAGCTTGGGGGTAGCGGGGGGACTGGAGACCCAGTACTTC. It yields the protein CASSLGVAGGLETQYF.

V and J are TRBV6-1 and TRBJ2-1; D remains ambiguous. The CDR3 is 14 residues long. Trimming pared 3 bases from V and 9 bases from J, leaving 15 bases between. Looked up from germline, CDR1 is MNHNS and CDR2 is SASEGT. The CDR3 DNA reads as TGTGCCAGCAGTGAGTTCTATCGTCGTGGTGAGCAGTTCTTC. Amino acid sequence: CASSEFYRRGEQFF.

This chain's CDR3 is CASSPTGNYGYTF. The CDR3 bases are TGTGCCAGCAGCCCGACCGGCAACTATGGCTACACCTTC. The chain couples TRBV12-3 or TRBV12-4 to TRBJ1-2; D remains ambiguous. Between the trimmed V and J ends, which lost 6 bases and 2 bases, there was a span of 10 bases. CDR3 length equals 13 residues.

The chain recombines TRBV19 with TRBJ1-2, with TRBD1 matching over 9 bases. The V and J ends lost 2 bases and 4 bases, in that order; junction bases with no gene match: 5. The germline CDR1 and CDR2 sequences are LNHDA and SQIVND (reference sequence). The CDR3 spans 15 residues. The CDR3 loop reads CASSITDRGGYGYTF. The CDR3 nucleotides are TGTGCCAGTAGTATAACGGACAGGGGAGGCTATGGCTACACCTTC.

CDR3 nucleotide sequence: TGTGCCAGCAAATCTACGCGTGCTAAGCGCACTGAAGCTTTCTTT. Translating it yields CASKSTRAKRTEAFF. The chain is built from TRBV7-9 and TRBJ1-1; D uncertain. Trimming cost V 7 bases and J 4 bases, with 19 bases left between them. Per the germline V gene, CDR1 is SEHNR and CDR2 is FQNEAQ (reference sequence). The CDR3 runs 15 residues. Full variable domain (rest looked up from reference TRBV7-9 and TRBJ1-1): DTGVSQNPRHKITKRGQNVTFRCDPISEHNRLYWYRQTLGQGPEFLTYFQNEAQLEKSRLLSDRFSAERPKGSFSTLEIQRTEQGDSAMYLCASKSTRAKRTEAFFGQGTRLTVV.

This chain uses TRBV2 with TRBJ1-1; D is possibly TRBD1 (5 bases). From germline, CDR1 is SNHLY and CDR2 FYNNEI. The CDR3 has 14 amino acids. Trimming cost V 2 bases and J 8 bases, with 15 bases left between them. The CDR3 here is CASSERIGATEAFF. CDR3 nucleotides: TGTGCCAGCAGTGAAAGGATTGGGGCCACCGAAGCTTTCTTT.

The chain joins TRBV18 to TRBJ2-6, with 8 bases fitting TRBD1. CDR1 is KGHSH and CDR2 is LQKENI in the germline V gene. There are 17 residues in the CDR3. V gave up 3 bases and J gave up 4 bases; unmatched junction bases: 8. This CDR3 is CASSPEWTGNGANVLTF. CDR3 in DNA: TGTGCCAGCTCACCGGAATGGACAGGGAACGGGGCCAACGTCCTGACTTTC. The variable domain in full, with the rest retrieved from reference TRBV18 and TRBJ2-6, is NAGVMQNPRHLVRRRGQEARLRCSPMKGHSHVYWYRQLPEEGLKFMVYLQKENIIDESGMPKERFSAEFPKEGPSILRIQQVVRGDSAAYFCASSPEWTGNGANVLTFGAGSRLTVL.

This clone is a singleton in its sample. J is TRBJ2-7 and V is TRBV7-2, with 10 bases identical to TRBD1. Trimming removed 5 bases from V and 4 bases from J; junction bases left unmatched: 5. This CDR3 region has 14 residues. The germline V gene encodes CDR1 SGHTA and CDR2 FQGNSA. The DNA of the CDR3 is TGTGCCAGCAGCCTAGACAGGGGGCCTTACGAGCAGTACTTC. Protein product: CASSLDRGPYEQYF.

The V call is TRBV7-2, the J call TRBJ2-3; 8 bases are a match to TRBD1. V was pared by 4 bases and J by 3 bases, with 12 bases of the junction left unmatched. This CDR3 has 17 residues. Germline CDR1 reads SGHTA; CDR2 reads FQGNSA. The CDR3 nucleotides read TGTGCCAGCAGCTCCCGCCCCAGGGGGCCCTTGACAGATACGCAGTATTTT. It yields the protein CASSSRPRGPLTDTQYF. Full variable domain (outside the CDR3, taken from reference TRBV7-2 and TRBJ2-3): GAGVSQSPSNKVTEKGKDVELRCDPISGHTALYWYRQSLGQGLEFLIYFQGNSAPDKSGLPSDRFSAERTGGSVSTLTIQRTQQEDSAVYLCASSSRPRGPLTDTQYFGPGTRLTVL.

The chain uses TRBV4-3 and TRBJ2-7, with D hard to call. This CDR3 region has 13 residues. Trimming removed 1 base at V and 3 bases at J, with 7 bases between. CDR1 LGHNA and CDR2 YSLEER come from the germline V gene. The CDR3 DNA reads TGCGCCAGCAGCCAAGGGCTAGTCTACGAGCAGTACTTC. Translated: CASSQGLVYEQYF.

CDR3 residues: CASSQELTGGLKQYF. CDR3 nucleotide sequence: TGTGCCAGCAGCCAAGAGCTGACGGGAGGGCTAAAGCAGTACTTC. This chain uses TRBV4-2 with TRBJ2-7, with 8 bases lining up with TRBD2. Germline trimming cut 0 bases from V and 8 bases from J; bases unmatched to any gene: 9. The CDR3 length is 15 residues. Germline assignment: CDR1 LGHNA and CDR2 YNFKEQ.